Presented here are 32 T cell receptor beta chains from one specimen sequenced in a study of T cells after yellow fever vaccination. TCRdb itself ran the 5' RACE reads through MiXCR, one entry per CDR3 protein. The sample includes some 54,000 distinct CDR3 sequences, less than 8% of them seen just once. Sequenced here: CD8+ T cells not binding an NS4B(214-222) dextramer, sorted from PBMCs, sampled roughly 45 days after the first yellow fever vaccination. These receptors originate from a man in his late teens or twenties who received the YFV17D yellow fever vaccine.

This clonotype occurred many times. The chain combines TRBV6-2 or TRBV6-3 with TRBJ2-7, with D maybe TRBD1 (6 bases). The CDR3 loop spans 13 amino acids. The V and J ends lost 6 bases and 3 bases respectively, with 12 bases between them. CDR1 and CDR2 (germline): MNHEY, SVGEGT. The CDR3 loop reads CASSRQGNYEQYV. CDR3 nucleotides: TGTGCCAGCAGCAGGCAGGGGAACTACGAGCAGTACGTC.

This clonotype was recorded many times. The chain recombines TRBV6-2 or TRBV6-3 with TRBJ2-1, with D perhaps being TRBD1 or TRBD2 (5 bases each). V lost 11 bases and J lost 7, with 27 bases in between. Germline CDR1 and CDR2: MNHEY and SVGEGT. This CDR3 region has 16 residues. CDR3: CASLQARGPLLNEQFF. Here the CDR3 DNA reads TGTGCCTCCCTTCAAGCTCGGGGCCCCCTCTTGAATGAGCAGTTCTTC.

A few counts support this clonotype. The chain joins TRBV20-1 to TRBJ2-1; a possible D gene is TRBD2 (5 bases). The length of the CDR3 is 15 residues. Germline V gene data show CDR1 as DFQATT and CDR2 as SNEGSKA (reference sequence). Trimming stripped 6 bases from V and 8 bases from J, with 23 bases between. CDR3 in amino acids: CSARVGAALQYEQFF. In DNA form, the CDR3 reads TGCAGTGCCCGCGTAGGAGCGGCCCTCCAATATGAGCAGTTCTTC.

This clonotype showed up just a few times. J is TRBJ1-4 and V is TRBV11-2; no definite D call. Trimming cost V 6 bases and J 4 bases, with 15 bases left between them. Germline CDR1 reads SGHAT; CDR2 reads FQNNGV. CDR3 length equals 15 residues. CDR3 DNA: TGTGCCAGCAGTACCAATGGACGGATTAATGAAAAACTGTTTTTT. It yields the protein CASSTNGRINEKLFF.

This clonotype came up many times. The chain carries TRBV25-1 and TRBJ1-5; D unresolved. There are 16 residues in the CDR3. Germline CDR1 is MGHDK and CDR2 is SYGVNS. V was trimmed by 2 bases and J by 1 base, leaving 12 bases between them. The CDR3 DNA reads as TGTGCCAGCAGTGAAACGAACAGTTGGAGCAATCAGCCCCAGCATTTT. Amino acids: CASSETNSWSNQPQHF.

This clonotype was counted between two and nine times. The gene calls are TRBV27 and TRBJ1-2; 8 bases are a match to TRBD1. CDR3 length: 15 amino acids. V shed 5 bases and J 4 bases; nucleotides not matched to a gene: 9. Per germline, CDR1 MNHEY and CDR2 SMNVEV (reference sequence). The CDR3 here is CASSPRQGPVYGYTF. The DNA for the CDR3 is TGTGCCAGCAGTCCCCGACAGGGGCCGGTCTATGGCTACACCTTC.

This clonotype has at least ten counts. The chain couples TRBV5-6 to TRBJ2-2; D ambiguous. V was cut by 1 base and J by 5 bases, with 6 bases left in between. In germline, CDR1 is SGHDT, CDR2 YYEEEE. This CDR3 is 13 amino acids long. The CDR3 DNA is TGTGCCAGCAGCTTGTGGGATACCGGGGAGCTGTTTTTT. Residues: CASSLWDTGELFF.

This clonotype showed up many times. This chain joins TRBV12-3 or TRBV12-4 and TRBJ2-1; 8 nucleotides align to TRBD2. This CDR3 has 15 residues. Unmatched junction bases numbered 13, after V lost 6 bases and J lost 9 bases. CDR3 amino acids: CASSLGYGGASEQFF. In DNA form, the CDR3 reads TGTGCCAGCAGCCTAGGATACGGGGGGGCTAGTGAGCAGTTCTTC.

The chain uses TRBV16 and TRBJ1-4; D perhaps matches TRBD1 (6 bases). The CDR3 spans 13 residues. Trimming pared 5 bases from V and 8 bases from J, leaving 12 bases between. Germline-derived CDR1 and CDR2 are KGHSY and FQNENV. CDR3 amino acids: CASSGQFGEKLFF. For the CDR3, the DNA is TGTGCCAGCAGCGGACAGTTCGGAGAAAAACTGTTTTTT. Variable domain in full (rest from reference TRBV16 and TRBJ1-4): GEEVAQTPKHLVRGEGQKAKLYCAPIKGHSYVFWYQQVLKNEFKFLISFQNENVFDETGMPKERFSAKCLPNSPCSLEIQATKLEDSAVYFCASSGQFGEKLFFGSGTQLSVL.

This clonotype was seen many times. The chain employs TRBV4-1 and TRBJ2-7; D is unclear. CDR1 MGHRA and CDR2 YSYEKL come from the germline V gene. There are 13 residues in the CDR3. V lost 2 bases and J 3 bases, leaving 8 bases between the germline ends. The chain's CDR3 is CASSQTDGYEQYV. CDR3 coding DNA: TGCGCCAGCAGCCAAACCGACGGCTACGAGCAGTACGTC.

This clonotype was observed many times. CDR3 residues: CASSQDSITDTQYF. The CDR3 DNA reads TGTGCCAGCAGCCAGGACAGTATCACAGATACGCAGTATTTT. The chain recombines TRBV7-7 with TRBJ2-3, with a weak D call TRBD1 (6 bases). The V end lost 5 bases, the J end lost 2 bases, and 11 bases lay between the germline ends. This CDR3 contains 14 residues. Per germline, CDR1 SSHAT and CDR2 FNYEAQ (reference sequence). Full variable domain (remainder filled in from reference TRBV7-7 and TRBJ2-3): GAGVSQSPRYKVTKRGQDVTLRCDPISSHATLYWYQQALGQGPEFLTYFNYEAQPDKSGLPSDRFSAERPEGSISTLTIQRTEQRDSAMYRCASSQDSITDTQYFGPGTRLTVL.

There are many counts of this clonotype. This chain links TRBV5-1 with TRBJ1-2, with 7 bases lining up with TRBD1. CDR3 size: 15 residues. Unmatched junction bases numbered 10, after V lost 3 bases and J lost 5 bases. Germline V lookup: CDR1 SGHRS, CDR2 YFSETQ. Written as DNA, the CDR3 is TGCGCCAGCAGCTATGAGACAGGGATCGCGTATGGCTACACCTTC. This translates into CASSYETGIAYGYTF.

This clonotype occurred a few times. This chain connects TRBV5-8 to TRBJ2-5; TRBD2 aligns across 9 bases. With 4 bases clipped from V and 1 base from J, the junction kept 11 bases outside the gene matches. The germline CDR1 and CDR2 sequences are SGHTS and YDEGEE. The CDR3 loop spans 17 amino acids. The CDR3 sequence: CASSPTTLAGPQETQYF. As DNA, the CDR3 is TGTGCCAGCAGCCCCACCACTCTAGCGGGGCCCCAAGAGACCCAGTACTTC. Filled out from reference TRBV5-8 and TRBJ2-5, the complete variable domain reads EAGVTQSPTHLIKTRGQQATLRCSPISGHTSVYWYQQALGLGLQFLLWYDEGEERNRGNFPPRFSGRQFPNYSSELNVNALELEDSALYLCASSPTTLAGPQETQYFGPGTRLLVL.

This clonotype has a handful of counts. The chain employs TRBV5-1 and TRBJ1-2, with D uncertain. V was trimmed by 0 bases and J by 2 bases, leaving 14 bases between them. The CDR3 length is 16 residues. Germline V gene sequence: CDR1 SGHRS, CDR2 YFSETQ. The CDR3 DNA sequence: TGCGCCAGCAGCTTGGATTGGAACACCCAGAACTATGGCTACACCTTC. As protein: CASSLDWNTQNYGYTF.

This clonotype was detected many times. The chain couples TRBV20-1 to TRBJ2-2; TRBD1 or TRBD2 may be the D gene (6 bases each). The CDR3 loop spans 17 amino acids. Germline CDR1 DFQATT, CDR2 SNEGSKA (reference sequence). CDR3 region: CRKSLGGKSGSGGELFF. DNA of the CDR3: TGCAGGAAATCTTTGGGGGGCAAATCGGGCTCCGGCGGGGAGCTGTTTTTT.

This clonotype has just a few counts. The chain couples TRBV7-2 to TRBJ2-7, with a weak D call TRBD2 (6 bases). With 2 bases removed from V and 3 bases from J, the gap between germline ends came to 11 bases. The CDR3 spans 14 residues. The germline V gene has CDR1 SGHTA and CDR2 FQGNSA. The CDR3 DNA sequence: TGTGCCAGCAGCTTAACACCGGGGGTCTACGAGCAGTACTTC. Protein sequence: CASSLTPGVYEQYF.

This clonotype was seen only a few times. V gene TRBV27 combines with J gene TRBJ1-6; no definite D call. V was cut by 4 bases and J by 10 bases, with 11 bases left in between. This CDR3 spans 13 amino acids. Germline CDR1 reads MNHEY; CDR2 reads SMNVEV (reference sequence). CDR3 nucleotide sequence: TGTGCCAGCAGTTCAAAGACAAGATCACCCCTCCACTTT. Its protein is CASSSKTRSPLHF.

This clonotype was picked up many times. The rearrangement links TRBV11-2 to TRBJ2-7; D is perhaps TRBD1 (5 bases). This CDR3 is 13 amino acids long. The ends were cut back, 2 bases at V and 3 bases at J, with 8 bases in the middle. CDR1 is SGHAT and CDR2 is FQNNGV in the germline V gene. As DNA, the CDR3 is TGTGCCAGCAGCTTAAGGGGCCTCTACGAGCAGTACGTC. Translated: CASSLRGLYEQYV.

This clonotype appeared a few times. This rearrangement joins TRBV15 to TRBJ1-1; no clear D gene. Trimming removed 0 bases from V and 7 bases from J, with 6 bases in between. Germline values: CDR1 LNHNV, CDR2 YYDKDF (reference sequence). The CDR3 has 12 residues. CDR3: CATSREAREAFF. CDR3 in DNA: TGTGCCACCAGCAGAGAAGCACGTGAAGCTTTCTTT.

There are many counts of this clonotype. The chain carries TRBV10-2 and TRBJ2-5, with a weak D call TRBD2 (6 bases). Germline V gene data show CDR1 as WSHSY and CDR2 as SAAADI. The CDR3 totals 13 residues. V was clipped by 8 bases and J by 5 bases, with 15 bases between them. CDR3 sequence reads: CASWRWGEETQYF. CDR3 bases: TGCGCCAGCTGGAGGTGGGGGGAGGAGACCCAGTACTTC.

This clonotype showed up many times. The V gene is TRBV10-3, the J gene TRBJ2-3, with 7 bases lining up with TRBD1. V shed 6 bases, J shed 5 bases, and the junction held 8 bases outside the gene matches. The CDR3 is 14 amino acids. Germline CDR1 is ENHRY and CDR2 is SYGVKD. The chain's CDR3 is CAISPGQSRDTQYF. CDR3 bases: TGTGCCATCAGCCCGGGACAGTCTAGAGATACGCAGTATTTT.

There are a few counts of this clonotype. This chain joins TRBV12-3 or TRBV12-4 and TRBJ2-7; possibly TRBD2 for D (6 bases). CDR3 size: 16 residues. V lost 3 bases and J lost 0, with 15 bases in between. In DNA, the CDR3 is TGTGCCAGCAGTTTTTATGGCGGGGCCTTCTCCTACGAGCAGTACTTC. It encodes CASSFYGGAFSYEQYF.

This clonotype was seen at least ten times. This sequence joins TRBV18 and TRBJ1-1; D perhaps matches TRBD1 (6 bases). With 0 bases removed from V and 4 bases from J, the gap between germline ends came to 9 bases. CDR3 size: 14 residues. Germline CDR1 and CDR2: KGHSH and LQKENI. CDR3 nucleotide sequence: TGTGCCAGCTCACCACCCGGGACACCCACTGAAGCTTTCTTT. It translates to CASSPPGTPTEAFF. Based on the CDR3 plus reference TRBV18 and TRBJ1-1, the full variable domain is NAGVMQNPRHLVRRRGQEARLRCSPMKGHSHVYWYRQLPEEGLKFMVYLQKENIIDESGMPKERFSAEFPKEGPSILRIQQVVRGDSAAYFCASSPPGTPTEAFFGQGTRLTVV.

This clonotype was detected a few times. The chain recombines TRBV5-1 with TRBJ2-7, with D perhaps TRBD1 or TRBD2 (5 bases each). Trimming removed 4 bases from V and 2 bases from J, with 16 bases in between. This CDR3 has 15 amino acids. CDR1 and CDR2 from the germline V gene are SGHRS and YFSETQ. CDR3 coding DNA: TGCGCCAGCAGCCCGGAGGACATGAGGGCCTACGAGCAGTACTTC. Translating gives CASSPEDMRAYEQYF.

Written as DNA, the CDR3 is TGTGCCAGCAGCTTCGGCAGGGGATATGAGACCCAGTACTTC. This codes for CASSFGRGYETQYF. The genes are TRBV5-6 and TRBJ2-5; D is perhaps TRBD1 (6 bases). The CDR3 covers 14 residues. The germline V gene has CDR1 SGHDT and CDR2 YYEEEE. Between the trimmed V and J ends, which lost 2 bases and 5 bases, there was a span of 13 bases.

The gene calls are TRBV5-1 and TRBJ2-5, with D possibly being TRBD2 (6 bases). V lost 4 bases, J lost 4 bases, and 11 bases lay in between. Looked up from germline, CDR1 is SGHRS and CDR2 is YFSETQ. CDR3 length equals 13 residues. This chain's CDR3 is CASSKGLLETQYF. The DNA for the CDR3 is TGCGCCAGCAGCAAGGGACTCCTAGAGACCCAGTACTTC.

The rearrangement links TRBV9 to TRBJ1-6; 8 bases fit TRBD1. Germline CDR1 reads SGDLS; CDR2 reads YYNGEE. The trim removed 6 bases at V and 7 bases at J, leaving 6 bases unmatched. This CDR3 spans 14 amino acids. The CDR3 loop reads CASTRTGLNSPLHF. For the CDR3, the DNA is TGTGCCAGCACCCGGACAGGGCTAAATTCACCCCTCCACTTT.

The chain carries TRBV2 and TRBJ2-2, with D possibly TRBD1 on 6 matching bases. Trimming stripped 3 bases from V and 0 bases from J, with 17 bases between. This CDR3 spans 18 amino acids. Germline assignment: CDR1 SNHLY and CDR2 FYNNEI. The CDR3 sequence is CASSDPSWGLTNTGELFF. DNA of the CDR3: TGTGCCAGCAGTGATCCTTCCTGGGGGCTGACGAACACCGGGGAGCTGTTTTTT.

The table lists this clonotype with many counts. This chain connects TRBV7-8 to TRBJ2-5; D may be TRBD1 (6 bases). V gave up 5 bases and J gave up 2 bases, with 21 bases separating them. Germline V lookup: CDR1 SGHVS, CDR2 FQNEAQ. This CDR3 spans 17 amino acids. The CDR3 region has the DNA TGTGCCAGCAGCCCCCTGCGCTCCGGGACAAGGCAAGAGACCCAGTACTTC. The encoded protein is CASSPLRSGTRQETQYF. The complete variable domain, with remaining parts taken from reference TRBV7-8 and TRBJ2-5, reads GAGVSQSPRYKVAKRGQDVALRCDPISGHVSLFWYQQALGQGPEFLTYFQNEAQLDKSGLPSDRFFAERPEGSVSTLKIQRTQQEDSAVYLCASSPLRSGTRQETQYFGPGTRLLVL.

As to this clonotype: One end of the junction is discordant with germline, which a read error may explain. The J gene is TRBJ2-5, the V gene TRBV11-1; tentative D call: TRBD1 (6 bases). Germline V gives CDR1 SGHAT, CDR2 FQDESV (reference sequence). The CDR3 spans 12 residues. The CDR3 reads CASSLDGPDRPF. As DNA, the CDR3 is TGTGCCAGCAGCTTAGATGGTCCGGACAGACCCTTC.

This clonotype was seen a handful of times. CDR3 coding DNA: TGCAGTGCTAGAGATCAGGCCAGGGGTTCACCCCTCCACTTT. Residues: CSARDQARGSPLHF. This chain uses TRBV20-1 with TRBJ1-6, with D possibly being TRBD1 (6 bases). V was pared by 0 bases and J by 9 bases, with 12 bases between. The germline V gene has CDR1 DFQATT and CDR2 SNEGSKA (reference sequence). The CDR3 consists of 14 residues.

This clonotype has only a few counts. The chain uses TRBV11-1 and TRBJ2-1; either TRBD1 or TRBD2 may fit D (5 bases each). CDR1 SGHAT and CDR2 FQDESV come from the germline V gene (reference sequence). Trimming cost V 4 bases and J 8 bases, with 9 bases left between them. This CDR3 has 12 residues. CDR3 loop: CASSSRGHEQFF. Here the CDR3 DNA reads TGTGCCAGCAGCTCGAGGGGTCATGAGCAGTTCTTC.